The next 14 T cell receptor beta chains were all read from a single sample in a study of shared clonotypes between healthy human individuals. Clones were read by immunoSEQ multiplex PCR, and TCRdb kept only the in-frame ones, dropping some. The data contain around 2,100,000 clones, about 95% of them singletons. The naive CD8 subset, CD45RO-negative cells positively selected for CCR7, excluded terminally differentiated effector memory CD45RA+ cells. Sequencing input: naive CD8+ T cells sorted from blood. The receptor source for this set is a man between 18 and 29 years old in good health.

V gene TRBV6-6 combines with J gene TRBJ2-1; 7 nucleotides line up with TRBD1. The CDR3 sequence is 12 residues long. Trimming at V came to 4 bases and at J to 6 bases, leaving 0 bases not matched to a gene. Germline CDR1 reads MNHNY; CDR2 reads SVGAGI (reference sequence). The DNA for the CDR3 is TGTGCCAGCAGTTCAGGGGGCAATGAGCAGTTCTTC. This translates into CASSSGGNEQFF.

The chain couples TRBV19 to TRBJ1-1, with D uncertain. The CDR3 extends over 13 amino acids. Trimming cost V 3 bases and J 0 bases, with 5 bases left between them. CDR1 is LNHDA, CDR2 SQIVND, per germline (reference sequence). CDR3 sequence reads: CASSMSMNTEAFF. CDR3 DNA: TGTGCCAGTAGTATGAGCATGAACACTGAAGCTTTCTTT.

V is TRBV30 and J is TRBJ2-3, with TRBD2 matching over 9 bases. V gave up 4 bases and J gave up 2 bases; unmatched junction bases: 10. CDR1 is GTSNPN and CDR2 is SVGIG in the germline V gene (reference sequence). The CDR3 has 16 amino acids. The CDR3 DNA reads TGTGCCTGGATAGTTACAAGCGGGGGGAACACAGATACGCAGTATTTT. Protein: CAWIVTSGGNTDTQYF.

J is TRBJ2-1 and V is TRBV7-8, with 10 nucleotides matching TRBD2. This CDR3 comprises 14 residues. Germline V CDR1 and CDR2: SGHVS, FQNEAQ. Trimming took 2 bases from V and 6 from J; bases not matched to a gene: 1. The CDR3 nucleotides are TGTGCCAGCAGCTTATCTAGCGGGGGCAATGAGCAGTTCTTC. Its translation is CASSLSSGGNEQFF.

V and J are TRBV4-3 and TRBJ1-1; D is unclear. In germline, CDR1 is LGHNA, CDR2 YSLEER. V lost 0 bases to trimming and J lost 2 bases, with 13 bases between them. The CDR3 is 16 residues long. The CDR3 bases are TGCGCCAGCAGCCAAGATACGGTTTACATCAACACTGAAGCTTTCTTT. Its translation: CASSQDTVYINTEAFF.

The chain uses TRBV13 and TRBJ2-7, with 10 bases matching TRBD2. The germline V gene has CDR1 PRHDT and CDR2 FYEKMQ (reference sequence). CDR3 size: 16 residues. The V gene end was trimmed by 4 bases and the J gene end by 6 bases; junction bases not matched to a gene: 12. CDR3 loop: CASSSASGGTSSEQYF. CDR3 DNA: TGTGCCAGCAGCTCCGCTAGCGGGGGAACCTCTAGCGAGCAGTACTTC.

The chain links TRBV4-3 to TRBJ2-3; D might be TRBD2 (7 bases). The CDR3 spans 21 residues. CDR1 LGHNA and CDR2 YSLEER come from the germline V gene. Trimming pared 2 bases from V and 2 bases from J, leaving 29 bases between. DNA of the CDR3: TGCGCCAGCAGCCAAAGCCCTACTTTAGGGGTAGGGGGGGTCACCACAGATACGCAGTATTTT. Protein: CASSQSPTLGVGGVTTDTQYF.

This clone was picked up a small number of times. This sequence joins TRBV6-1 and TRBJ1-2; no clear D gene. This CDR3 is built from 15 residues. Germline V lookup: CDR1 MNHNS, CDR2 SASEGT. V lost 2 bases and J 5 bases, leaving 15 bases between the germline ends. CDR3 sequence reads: CASSELGSGFYGYTF. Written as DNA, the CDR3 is TGTGCCAGCAGTGAATTGGGATCGGGGTTTTATGGCTACACCTTC.

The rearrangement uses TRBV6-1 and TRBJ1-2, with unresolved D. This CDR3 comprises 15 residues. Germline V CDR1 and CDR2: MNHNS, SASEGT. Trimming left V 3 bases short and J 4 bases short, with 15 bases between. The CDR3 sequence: CASSDVDGIPYGYTF. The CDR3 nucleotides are TGTGCCAGCAGTGATGTCGATGGGATACCCTATGGCTACACCTTC.

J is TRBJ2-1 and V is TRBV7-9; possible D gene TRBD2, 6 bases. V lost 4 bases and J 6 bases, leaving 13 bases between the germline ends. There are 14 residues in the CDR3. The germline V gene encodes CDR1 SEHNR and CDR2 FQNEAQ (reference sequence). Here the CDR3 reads CASSSDPGVNEQFF. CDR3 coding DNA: TGTGCCAGCAGCTCGGACCCGGGGGTCAATGAGCAGTTCTTC.

CDR3 protein: CASSQTGVTEAFF. DNA for the CDR3: TGCGCCAGCTCCCAGACAGGGGTGACTGAAGCTTTCTTT. This chain joins TRBV4-3 and TRBJ1-1; TRBD1 matches at 8 bases. Germline V gene data show CDR1 as LGHNA and CDR2 as YSLEER. The CDR3 consists of 13 residues. V was clipped by 8 bases and J by 5 bases; unmatched bases: 7.

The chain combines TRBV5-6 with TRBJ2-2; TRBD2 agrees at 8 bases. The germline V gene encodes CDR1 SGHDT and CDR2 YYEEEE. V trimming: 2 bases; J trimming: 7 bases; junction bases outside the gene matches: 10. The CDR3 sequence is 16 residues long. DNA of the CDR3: TGTGCCAGCAGCTTAAGCCCGGGGGGGCTAAACGGGGAGCTGTTTTTT. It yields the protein CASSLSPGGLNGELFF.

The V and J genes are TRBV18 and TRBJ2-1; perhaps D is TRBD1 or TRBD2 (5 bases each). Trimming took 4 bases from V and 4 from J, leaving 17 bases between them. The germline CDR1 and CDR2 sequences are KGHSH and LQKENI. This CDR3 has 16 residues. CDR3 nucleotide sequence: TGTGCCAGCTCACTCTATCCCGGGACCAAATACAATGAGCAGTTCTTC. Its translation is CASSLYPGTKYNEQFF. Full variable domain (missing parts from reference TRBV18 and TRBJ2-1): NAGVMQNPRHLVRRRGQEARLRCSPMKGHSHVYWYRQLPEEGLKFMVYLQKENIIDESGMPKERFSAEFPKEGPSILRIQQVVRGDSAAYFCASSLYPGTKYNEQFFGPGTRLTVL.

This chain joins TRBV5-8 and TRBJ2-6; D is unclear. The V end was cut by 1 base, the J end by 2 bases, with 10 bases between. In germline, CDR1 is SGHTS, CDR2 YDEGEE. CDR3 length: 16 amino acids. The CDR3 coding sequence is TGTGCCAGCAGCTTGCGCTATAGCACTGGGGCCAACGTCCTGACTTTC. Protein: CASSLRYSTGANVLTF.